These 16 T cell receptor beta chains originate from one sample sequenced in a study of Ad26.COV2.S vaccination and SARS-CoV-2 variants. Produced via immunoSEQ multiplex PCR; TCRdb's table is partial and in-frame only. The table lists roughly 380,000 clones, roughly 90% of them singletons. Treatment of the sample: 15 to 20 received Ad26.COV2.S at low or high dose, single or two shots; about 5 received placebo; per-sample allocation not given. Day 63 after the first vaccine or placebo injection was the time point for sampling. Source: peripheral blood, taken in a trial of Ad26.COV2.S vaccine versus placebo. The receptors come from a person between 18 and 59 years old who received the Ad26.COV2.S COVID-19 vaccine or a placebo.

The genes are TRBV28 and TRBJ2-7; 7 bases agree with TRBD1. V trimming: 5 bases; J trimming: 2 bases; junction bases outside the gene matches: 6. The CDR3 totals 14 residues. The V gene's germline CDR1 is MDHEN and CDR2 SYDVKM. The CDR3 here is CASSLQGVAYEQYF. CDR3 nucleotide sequence: TGTGCCAGCAGTCTCCAGGGGGTCGCCTACGAGCAGTACTTC.

CDR3 nucleotide sequence: TGCGCCAGCAGTACCGGGGGGCCCTACAATGAGCAGTTCTTC. It codes for CASSTGGPYNEQFF. This sequence joins TRBV10-1 and TRBJ2-1, with D tentatively TRBD2 (7 bases). Trimming took off 5 bases at V and 2 bases at J, with 10 bases between the two ends. The germline gives CDR1 WNHNN, CDR2 SYGVQD (reference sequence). The CDR3 has 14 amino acids.

V usage is TRBV28 and J usage is TRBJ2-2; 11 bases are a match to TRBD2. The CDR3 runs 18 residues. CDR1 is MDHEN, CDR2 SYDVKM, per germline. Losses at the gene ends were 6 bases for V and 6 bases for J; bases not matched to a gene: 15. CDR3 sequence: CASRMLAGGISSPGELFF. The CDR3 region has the DNA TGTGCCAGCAGGATGCTAGCGGGGGGTATCTCCTCCCCCGGGGAGCTGTTTTTT.

The V gene is TRBV18, the J gene TRBJ2-1, with D uncertain. The ends were cut back, 3 bases at V and 7 bases at J, with 7 bases in the middle. The CDR3 loop spans 12 amino acids. CDR1 and CDR2 (germline): KGHSH, LQKENI. The DNA of the CDR3 is TGTGCCAGCTCACCGGGGTGGAATGAGCAGTTCTTC. As protein: CASSPGWNEQFF.

The chain uses TRBV11-2 and TRBJ2-7, with D perhaps matching TRBD2 (5 bases). Germline values: CDR1 SGHAT, CDR2 FQNNGV. CDR3 length: 14 amino acids. Trimming pared 1 base from V and 2 bases from J, leaving 9 bases between. CDR3 nucleotide sequence: TGTGCCAGCAGCTTAGTCGCGGGCACCTACGAGCAGTACTTC. This codes for CASSLVAGTYEQYF.

This clone has just a few counts. The chain uses TRBV19 and TRBJ2-6, with a tentative D call TRBD2 (5 bases). The CDR3 has 16 residues. Germline CDR1 is LNHDA and CDR2 is SQIVND (reference sequence). Trimming cost V 7 bases and J 0 bases, with 13 bases left between them. Written as DNA, the CDR3 is TGTGCCAGTACAGGAGGCAGTTTCTCTGGGGCCAACGTCCTGACTTTC. Translated: CASTGGSFSGANVLTF.

This clone was seen only a few times. This chain uses TRBV6-2 or TRBV6-3 with TRBJ1-5; D is uncertain. V gave up 0 bases and J gave up 0 bases, with 3 bases separating them. CDR3 length equals 14 residues. Germline loops: CDR1 MNHEY, CDR2 SVGEGT. Here the CDR3 DNA reads TGTGCCAGCAGTTACTCGCCTAGCAATCAGCCCCAGCATTTT. Protein: CASSYSPSNQPQHF.

V is TRBV4-1 and J is TRBJ1-2, with D maybe TRBD1 (6 bases). V shed 0 bases and J shed 4 bases, with 15 bases lying between them. The CDR3 runs to 16 residues. Germline V gene data show CDR1 as MGHRA and CDR2 as YSYEKL. The CDR3 bases are TGCGCCAGCAGCCAAGAGGGGGCGCGGGCTCTCTATGGCTACACCTTC. As protein: CASSQEGARALYGYTF.

This chain uses TRBV7-9 with TRBJ1-4; TRBD1 aligns across 7 bases. Losses at the gene ends were 5 bases for V and 3 bases for J; bases not matched to a gene: 9. Per the germline V gene, CDR1 is SEHNR and CDR2 is FQNEAQ (reference sequence). The CDR3 totals 16 residues. DNA for the CDR3: TGTGCCAGCAGCCCTCCGACAGGGCGGGCTAATGAAAAACTGTTTTTT. Translation gives CASSPPTGRANEKLFF.

This chain joins TRBV19 and TRBJ2-1; tentatively, D is TRBD1 (6 bases). The CDR3 has 15 residues. V lost 2 bases, J lost 4 bases, and 12 bases lay in between. Germline V gives CDR1 LNHDA, CDR2 SQIVND (reference sequence). The CDR3 loop is CASSISSRGYNEQFF. The CDR3 DNA reads TGTGCCAGTAGTATAAGTAGTAGGGGGTACAATGAGCAGTTCTTC.

The chain links TRBV28 to TRBJ1-6; D is unclear. There are 13 residues in the CDR3. Germline lookup yields CDR1 MDHEN and CDR2 SYDVKM. V dropped 3 bases and J dropped 11 bases, with 11 bases sitting between them. This chain's CDR3 is CASSFTATPPLHF. In DNA form, the CDR3 reads TGTGCCAGCAGTTTCACGGCAACTCCACCCCTCCACTTT.

The CDR3 DNA reads as TGTGCCAGCAGCCAGACAGGGGAGTGGGAGACCCAGTACTTC. Protein product: CASSQTGEWETQYF. The V call is TRBV28, the J call TRBJ2-5; TRBD1 agrees at 8 bases. CDR1 is MDHEN, CDR2 SYDVKM, per germline. The CDR3 sequence is 14 residues long. The trim removed 6 bases at V and 5 bases at J, leaving 8 bases unmatched.

The rearrangement uses TRBV19 and TRBJ1-2, with 10 bases fitting TRBD1. Trimming took 5 bases from V and 13 from J; bases not matched to a gene: 13. The CDR3 has 14 residues. Germline lookup yields CDR1 LNHDA and CDR2 SQIVND (reference sequence). The CDR3 coding sequence is TGTGCCAGTAGTCCCTCTGGGTACGGACAGGGGGTCACCTTC. Protein: CASSPSGYGQGVTF.

The chain couples TRBV11-2 to TRBJ1-2; D ambiguous. Germline lookup yields CDR1 SGHAT and CDR2 FQNNGV. V lost 7 bases to trimming and J lost 6 bases, with 18 bases between them. This CDR3 contains 14 residues. The CDR3 sequence: CASTYSMAPDGYTF. CDR3 sequence (DNA): TGTGCCAGCACCTACTCTATGGCGCCGGATGGCTACACCTTC.

The chain links TRBV5-6 to TRBJ2-3; 12 bases align to TRBD1. The CDR3 loop spans 16 amino acids. Looked up from germline, CDR1 is SGHDT and CDR2 is YYEEEE. V dropped 2 bases and J dropped 6; count of bases not matched to a gene: 7. CDR3 coding DNA: TGTGCCAGCAGCTTCTATACCGGGACAGGGGGCGATACGCAGTATTTT. Encoded protein: CASSFYTGTGGDTQYF.

The chain carries TRBV3-1 (or the pseudogene TRBV3-2) and TRBJ2-6; unclear D gene. V lost 0 bases to trimming and J lost 0 bases, with 18 bases between them. CDR1 and CDR2 from the germline V gene are LGHDT and YNNKEL (reference sequence). The CDR3 length is 20 residues. The CDR3 is CASSQDRFGLPSSGANVLTF. The CDR3 DNA reads TGTGCCAGCAGCCAAGATCGTTTCGGTCTGCCGAGCTCTGGGGCCAACGTCCTGACTTTC.